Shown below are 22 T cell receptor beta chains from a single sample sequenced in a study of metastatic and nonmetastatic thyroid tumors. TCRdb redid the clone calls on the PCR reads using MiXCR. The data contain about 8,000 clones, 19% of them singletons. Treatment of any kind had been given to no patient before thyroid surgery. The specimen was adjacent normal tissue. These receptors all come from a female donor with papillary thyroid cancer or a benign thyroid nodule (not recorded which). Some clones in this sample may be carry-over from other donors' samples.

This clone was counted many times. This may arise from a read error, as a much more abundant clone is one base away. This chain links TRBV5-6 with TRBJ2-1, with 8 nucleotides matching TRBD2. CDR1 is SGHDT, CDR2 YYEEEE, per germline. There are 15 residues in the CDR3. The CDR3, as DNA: TGTGCCAGCGGCTTGGGGGGTAGCGGGGTGGTGGAGCAGTTCTTC. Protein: CASGLGGSGVVEQFF. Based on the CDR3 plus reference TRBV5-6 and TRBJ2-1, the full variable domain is DAGVTQSPTHLIKTRGQQVTLRCSPKSGHDTVSWYQQALGQGPQFIFQYYEEEERQRGNFPDRFSGHQFPNYSSELNVNALLLGDSALYLCASGLGGSGVVEQFFGPGTRLTVL.

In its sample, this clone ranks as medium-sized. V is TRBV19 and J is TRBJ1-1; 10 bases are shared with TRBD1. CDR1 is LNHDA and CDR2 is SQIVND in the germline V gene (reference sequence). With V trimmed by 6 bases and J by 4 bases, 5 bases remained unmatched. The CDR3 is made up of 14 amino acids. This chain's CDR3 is CASRRTGGGTEAFF. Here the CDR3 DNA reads TGTGCCAGTAGGCGGACAGGGGGAGGCACTGAAGCTTTCTTT.

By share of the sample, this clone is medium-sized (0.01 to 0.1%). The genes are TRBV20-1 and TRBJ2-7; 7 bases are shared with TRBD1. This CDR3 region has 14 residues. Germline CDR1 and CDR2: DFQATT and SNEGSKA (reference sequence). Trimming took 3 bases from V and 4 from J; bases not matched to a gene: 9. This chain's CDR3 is CSARAGTVIYEQYF. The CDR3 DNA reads TGCAGTGCTAGGGCAGGGACAGTGATTTACGAGCAGTACTTC.

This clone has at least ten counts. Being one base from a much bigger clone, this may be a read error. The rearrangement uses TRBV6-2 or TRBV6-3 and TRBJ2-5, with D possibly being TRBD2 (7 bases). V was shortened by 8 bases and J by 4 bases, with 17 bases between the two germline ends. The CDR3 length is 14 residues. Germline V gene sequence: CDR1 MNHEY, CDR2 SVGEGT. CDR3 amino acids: CASGRRGGRETQYF. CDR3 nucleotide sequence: TGTGCCAGCGGTCGGAGGGGGGGGCGAGAGACCCAGTACTTC.

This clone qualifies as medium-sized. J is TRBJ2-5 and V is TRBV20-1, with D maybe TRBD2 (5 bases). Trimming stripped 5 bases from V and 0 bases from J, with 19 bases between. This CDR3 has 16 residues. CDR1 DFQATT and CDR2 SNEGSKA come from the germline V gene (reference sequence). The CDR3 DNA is TGCAGTGCTGATGGCCTGCTAGCAACTCACCAAGAGACCCAGTACTTC. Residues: CSADGLLATHQETQYF.

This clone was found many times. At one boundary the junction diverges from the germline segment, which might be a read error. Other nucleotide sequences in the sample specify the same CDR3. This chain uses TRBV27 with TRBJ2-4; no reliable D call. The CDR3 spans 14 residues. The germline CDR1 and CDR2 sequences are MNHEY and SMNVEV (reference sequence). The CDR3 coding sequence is TGTGCCAGCAGTTTACGAGGAGCCAAAAACATTCAGTATTTC. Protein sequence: CASSLRGAKNIQYF.

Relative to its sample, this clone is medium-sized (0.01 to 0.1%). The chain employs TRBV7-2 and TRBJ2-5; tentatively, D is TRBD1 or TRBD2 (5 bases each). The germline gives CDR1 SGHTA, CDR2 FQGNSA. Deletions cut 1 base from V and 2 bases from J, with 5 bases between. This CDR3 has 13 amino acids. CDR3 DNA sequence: TGTGCCAGCAGCTTAGGGGGGCAAGAGACCCAGTACTTC. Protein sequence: CASSLGGQETQYF.

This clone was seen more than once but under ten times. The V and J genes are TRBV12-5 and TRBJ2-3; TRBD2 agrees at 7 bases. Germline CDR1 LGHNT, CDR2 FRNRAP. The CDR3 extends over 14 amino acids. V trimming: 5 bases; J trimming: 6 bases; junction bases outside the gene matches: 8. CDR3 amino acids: CASGPWLGGDTQYF. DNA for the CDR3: TGTGCTAGTGGTCCCTGGTTGGGAGGGGATACGCAGTATTTT.

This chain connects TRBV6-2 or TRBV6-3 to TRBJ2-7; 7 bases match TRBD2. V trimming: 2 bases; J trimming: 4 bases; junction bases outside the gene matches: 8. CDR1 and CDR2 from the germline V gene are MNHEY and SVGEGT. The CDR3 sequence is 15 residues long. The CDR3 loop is CASSYLAGTIYEQYF. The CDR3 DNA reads TGTGCCAGCAGTTACCTAGCAGGGACTATTTACGAGCAGTACTTC.

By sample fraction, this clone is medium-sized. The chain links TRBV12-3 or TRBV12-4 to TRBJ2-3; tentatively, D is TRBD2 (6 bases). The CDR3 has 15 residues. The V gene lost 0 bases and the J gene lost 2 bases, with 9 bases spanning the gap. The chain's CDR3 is CASSLAAGPTDTQYF. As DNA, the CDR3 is TGTGCCAGCAGTTTAGCGGCGGGACCCACAGATACGCAGTATTTT.

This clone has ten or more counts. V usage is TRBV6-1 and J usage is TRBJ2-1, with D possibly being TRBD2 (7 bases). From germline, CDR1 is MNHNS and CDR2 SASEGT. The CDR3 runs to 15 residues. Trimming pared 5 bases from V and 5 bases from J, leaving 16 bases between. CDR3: CASSMGRGPHNEQFF. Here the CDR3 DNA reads TGTGCCAGCAGTATGGGGCGGGGGCCCCACAATGAGCAGTTCTTC.

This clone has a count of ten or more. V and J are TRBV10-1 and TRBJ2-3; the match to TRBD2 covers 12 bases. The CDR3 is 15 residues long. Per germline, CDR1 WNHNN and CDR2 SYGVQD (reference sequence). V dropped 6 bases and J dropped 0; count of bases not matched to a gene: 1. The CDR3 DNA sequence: TGCGCCAGCAGCGGGACTAGCGGGAGCACAGATACGCAGTATTTT. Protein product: CASSGTSGSTDTQYF.

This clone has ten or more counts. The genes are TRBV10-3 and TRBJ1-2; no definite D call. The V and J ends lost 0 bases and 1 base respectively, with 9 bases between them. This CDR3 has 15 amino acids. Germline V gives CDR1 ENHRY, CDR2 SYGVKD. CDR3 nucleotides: TGTGCCATCAGTGAGTCAGGCATCAATAACTATGGCTACACCTTC. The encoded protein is CAISESGINNYGYTF.

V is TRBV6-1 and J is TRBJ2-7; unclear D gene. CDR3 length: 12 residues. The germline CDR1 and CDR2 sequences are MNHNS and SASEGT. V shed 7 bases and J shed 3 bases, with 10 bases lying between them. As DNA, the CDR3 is TGTGCCAGCATGGGGAATGACTACGAGCAGTACTTC. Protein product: CASMGNDYEQYF.

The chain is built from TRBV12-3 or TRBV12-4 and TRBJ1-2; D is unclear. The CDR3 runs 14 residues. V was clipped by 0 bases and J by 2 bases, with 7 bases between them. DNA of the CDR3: TGTGCCAGCAGTTTAGCACAAGCAAACTATGGCTACACCTTC. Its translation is CASSLAQANYGYTF.

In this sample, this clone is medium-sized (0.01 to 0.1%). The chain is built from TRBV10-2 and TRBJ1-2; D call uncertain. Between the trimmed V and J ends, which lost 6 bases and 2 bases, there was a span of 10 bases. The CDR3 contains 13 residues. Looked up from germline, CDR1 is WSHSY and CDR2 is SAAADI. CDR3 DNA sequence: TGCGCCAGCAGCCCGGGTTTCAACTATGGCTACACCTTC. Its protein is CASSPGFNYGYTF.

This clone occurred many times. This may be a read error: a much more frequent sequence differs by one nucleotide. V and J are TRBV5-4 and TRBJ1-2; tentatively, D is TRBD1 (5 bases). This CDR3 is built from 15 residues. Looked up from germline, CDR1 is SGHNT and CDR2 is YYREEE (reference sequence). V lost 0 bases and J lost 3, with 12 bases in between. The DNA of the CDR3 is TGTGCCAGCAGCTTGGGTTTGGTAGGGGACTATGGCTACACCTTC. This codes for CASSLGLVGDYGYTF.

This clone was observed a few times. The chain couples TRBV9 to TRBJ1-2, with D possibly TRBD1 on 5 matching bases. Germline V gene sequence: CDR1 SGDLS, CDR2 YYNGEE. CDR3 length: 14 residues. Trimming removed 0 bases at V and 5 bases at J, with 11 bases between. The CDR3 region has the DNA TGTGCCAGCAGCGTAGCGGCAGGGTTATATGGCTACACCTTC. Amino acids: CASSVAAGLYGYTF.

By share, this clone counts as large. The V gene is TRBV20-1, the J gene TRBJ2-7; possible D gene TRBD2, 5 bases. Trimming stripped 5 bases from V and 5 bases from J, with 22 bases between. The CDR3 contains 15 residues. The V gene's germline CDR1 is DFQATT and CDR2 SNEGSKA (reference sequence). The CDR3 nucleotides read TGCAGTGCTTCACGGGCAGTCGGAGGATCGGACGAGCAGTACTTC. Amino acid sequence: CSASRAVGGSDEQYF.

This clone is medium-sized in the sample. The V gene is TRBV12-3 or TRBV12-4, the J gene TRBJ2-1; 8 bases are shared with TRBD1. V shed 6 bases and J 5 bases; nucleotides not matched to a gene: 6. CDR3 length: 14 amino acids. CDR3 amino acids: CASSSKDRDNEQFF. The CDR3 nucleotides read TGTGCCAGCAGCTCAAAGGACAGGGACAATGAGCAGTTCTTC.

CDR3 loop: CAWTITGNSPLHF. The CDR3 coding sequence is TGTGCCTGGACAATTACAGGGAATTCACCCCTCCACTTT. This sequence joins TRBV30 and TRBJ1-6; D is possibly TRBD1 (6 bases). Between the trimmed V and J ends, which lost 4 bases and 7 bases, there was a span of 11 bases. This CDR3 region has 13 residues. Germline V lookup: CDR1 GTSNPN, CDR2 SVGIG (reference sequence).

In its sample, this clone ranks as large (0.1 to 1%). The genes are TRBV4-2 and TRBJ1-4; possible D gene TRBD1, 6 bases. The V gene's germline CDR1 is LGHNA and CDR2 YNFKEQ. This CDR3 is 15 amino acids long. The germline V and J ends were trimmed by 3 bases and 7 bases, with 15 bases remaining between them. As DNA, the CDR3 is TGTGCCAGCAGCCACCGGGGGGGCCCGAGTGAAAAACTGTTTTTT. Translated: CASSHRGGPSEKLFF.